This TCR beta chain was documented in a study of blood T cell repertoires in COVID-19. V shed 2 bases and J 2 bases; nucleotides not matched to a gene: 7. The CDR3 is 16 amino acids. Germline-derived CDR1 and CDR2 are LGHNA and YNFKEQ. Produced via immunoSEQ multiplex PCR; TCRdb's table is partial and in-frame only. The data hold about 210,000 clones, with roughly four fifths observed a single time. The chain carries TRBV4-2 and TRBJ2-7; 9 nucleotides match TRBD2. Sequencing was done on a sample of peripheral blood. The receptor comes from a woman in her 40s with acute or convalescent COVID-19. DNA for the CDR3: TGTGCCAGCAGCCAACCCTCCGGGACTAGCCCCTACGAGCAGTACTTC. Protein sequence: CASSQPSGTSPYEQYF.